This record concerns one TCR beta chain sequence. What it binds is unknown. This CDR3 is 14 amino acids long. The V gene end was trimmed by 3 bases and the J gene end by 9 bases; junction bases not matched to a gene: 8. The germline V gene has CDR1 SGHNT and CDR2 YENEEA. These data come from a study of T cell responses to AZD1222 COVID-19 vaccine. Study-wide results and caveats: Mostly white British, mostly female donors; authors suggested clonal diversity may be underestimated. CD4 TCRs linked to vaccination spanned spike, dominating at 160-218 and 743-854.

Clones were sequenced by immunoSEQ multiplex PCR, and TCRdb holds only the in-frame ones, with some missing. In the table there are about 150,000 clones, 92% of which are singletons. This specimen consisted of peripheral blood, obtained 28 days after the second AZD1222 dose. This sequence joins TRBV11-3 and TRBJ2-1; the match to TRBD2 covers 7 bases. The sequence was obtained from an adult who received the AZD1222 COVID-19 vaccine. The DNA of the CDR3 is TGTGCCAGCAGCTTTCGGGGGAGGGAGGTTGAGCAGTTCTTC. It translates to CASSFRGREVEQFF.